The T cell receptor beta chain under discussion was sequenced for a study of T cells in Graves' hyperthyroidism and ophthalmopathy. Germline loops: CDR1 LNHDA, CDR2 SQIVND (reference sequence). Trimming cost V 3 bases and J 0 bases, with 12 bases left between them. The CDR3 has 16 residues. RNA transcripts yielded amplified TCR beta CDR3 regions. Initially, a first-round RT-PCR of the TCR CDR3 employed the HTBI primer set. TCRdb re-analysed the multiplex PCR reads in MiXCR, keeping a single row per CDR3 protein. The sample lists approximately 530,000 distinct CDR3 sequences; roughly 17% were seen once.

J is TRBJ2-1 and V is TRBV19; a weak D match, TRBD2 (6 bases). This TCR was recovered from a woman under 30 with Graves' hyperthyroidism. Sequenced material: blood. CDR3 in DNA: TGTGCCAGTAGTATCAGTCTAGCGAGCTCCTACAATGAGCAGTTCTTC. Protein sequence: CASSISLASSYNEQFF.